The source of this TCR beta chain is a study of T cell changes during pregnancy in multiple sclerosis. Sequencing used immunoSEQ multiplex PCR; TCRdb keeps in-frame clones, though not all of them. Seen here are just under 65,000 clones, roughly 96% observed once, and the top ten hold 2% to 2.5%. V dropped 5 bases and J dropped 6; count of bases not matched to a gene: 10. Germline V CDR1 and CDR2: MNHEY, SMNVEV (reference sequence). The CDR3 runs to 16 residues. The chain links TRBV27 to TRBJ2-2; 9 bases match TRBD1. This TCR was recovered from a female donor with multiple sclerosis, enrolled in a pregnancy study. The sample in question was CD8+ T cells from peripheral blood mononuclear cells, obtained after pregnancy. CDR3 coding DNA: TGTGCCAGCAGTCTCGGGACAGGGAGAAGGTCCGGGGAGCTGTTTTTT. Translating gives CASSLGTGRRSGELFF.